The rows below give T cell receptor beta chains drawn from one sample of a study of T cells in Graves' hyperthyroidism and ophthalmopathy. MiXCR was run by TCRdb on the multiplex PCR reads, yielding one entry per CDR3 protein. The sample contains roughly 360,000 distinct CDR3 sequences, less than 15% of which appear only once. Sample: blood. These receptors all stem from a man aged 25-40 years with Graves' hyperthyroidism that later progressed to Graves' ophthalmopathy. Each CDR3 is given with its conserved first and last residue. D genes are given only for firm matches. Rows give clone size only sometimes, using once, few, many, or a class for an expanded clone.

V gene	J gene	D gene	clone size	CDR3 length	CDR3 protein	CDR3 DNA
TRBV12-3/TRBV12-4	TRBJ2-7	-	many	14	CASRLDLNSYEQYF	TGTGCCAGCAGGTTGGACCTAAACTCCTACGAGCAGTACTTC
TRBV28	TRBJ2-1	-	many	17	CASSFRGDSPSYNEQFF	TGTGCCAGCAGTTTTAGGGGAGACAGCCCATCCTACAATGAGCAGTTCTTC
TRBV6-1	TRBJ1-2	-	many	14	CASSESEYGYGYTF	TGTGCCAGCAGTGAATCCGAGTATGGCTATGGCTACACCTTC
TRBV20-1	TRBJ2-1	-	many	15	CSARVRDDANNEQFF	TGCAGTGCTAGAGTCCGGGACGATGCCAACAATGAGCAGTTCTTC
TRBV30	TRBJ1-4	-	few	15	CAWGPGGPLNEKLFF	TGTGCCTGGGGGCCCGGGGGGCCCTTGAATGAAAAACTGTTTTTT
TRBV5-4	TRBJ1-6	-	-	16	CASSLGPRPPNSPLHF	TGTGCCAGCAGCTTGGGACCCAGACCACCTAATTCACCCCTCCACTTT
TRBV14	TRBJ1-2	-	-	14	CASSQFTAAGGYTF	TGTGCCAGCAGCCAATTTACAGCGGCGGGTGGCTACACCTTC
TRBV29-1	TRBJ1-2	-	many	15	CSVDTSRDLNYGYTF	TGCAGCGTTGATACGAGCAGGGACCTTAACTATGGCTACACCTTC
TRBV6-1	TRBJ2-4	-	many	14	CASSYAGGQNIQYF	TGTGCCAGCAGTTATGCCGGGGGGCAGAACATTCAGTACTTC
TRBV20-1	TRBJ1-1	TRBD1	many	15	CSAATGARVNTEAFF	TGCAGTGCTGCGACAGGGGCCAGGGTTAACACTGAAGCTTTCTTT
TRBV20-1	TRBJ2-5	TRBD2	few	14	CSAPLTSGRETQYF	TGCAGTGCTCCGTTGACTAGCGGGCGGGAGACCCAGTACTTC
TRBV27	TRBJ2-7	TRBD2	many	14	CASSSSGGADEQYF	TGTGCCAGCAGTTCAAGCGGGGGGGCCGACGAGCAGTACTTC
TRBV3-1	TRBJ1-1	-	many	14	CASSRGTMNTEAFF	TGTGCCAGCAGCCGCGGGACTATGAACACTGAAGCTTTCTTT
TRBV20-1	TRBJ2-3	-	many	13	CSTRVGATDTQYF	TGCAGTACTCGGGTGGGGGCGACAGATACGCAGTATTTT
TRBV30	TRBJ2-3	-	few	14	CAWSDSRSTDTQYF	TGTGCCTGGAGTGATAGCAGATCCACAGATACGCAGTATTTT
TRBV20-1	TRBJ1-3	-	many	14	CSAREGNTGNTIYF	TGCAGTGCTAGAGAAGGGAATACTGGAAACACCATATATTTT
TRBV6-5	TRBJ2-5	-	few	12	CVSGVFEETQYF	TGTGTGTCCGGGGTGTTTGAAGAGACCCAGTACTTC
TRBV7-8	TRBJ2-5	TRBD1	many	12	CASSRQGETQYF	TGTGCCAGCAGCCGACAGGGAGAGACCCAGTACTTC
TRBV18	TRBJ1-5	-	many	12	CASSPSYQPQHF	TGTGCCAGCTCACCATCCTATCAGCCCCAGCATTTT
TRBV7-2	TRBJ2-4	-	many	17	CASSLGGYRDAKNIQYF	TGTGCCAGCAGCTTAGGGGGTTACAGGGATGCCAAAAACATTCAGTACTTC
TRBV28	TRBJ1-6	TRBD1	few	15	CASSFGQGTYSPLHF	TGTGCCAGCAGTTTCGGACAGGGGACCTATTCACCCCTCCACTTT
TRBV4-1	TRBJ2-7	TRBD1	many	15	CASSQDRTGTYEQYF	TGCGCCAGCAGCCAAGATAGGACAGGCACCTACGAGCAGTACTTC
TRBV13	TRBJ2-3	-	-	18	CASSLASGPRVTTDTQYF	TGTGCCAGCAGCTTAGCCTCCGGGCCAAGGGTGACGACAGATACGCAGTATTTT
TRBV11-1	TRBJ1-1	-	many	13	CASSLYANTEAFF	TGTGCCAGCAGCTTATATGCGAACACTGAAGCTTTCTTT
TRBV7-9	TRBJ2-1	-	-	15	CASSFTTFSYNEQFF	TGTGCCAGCAGCTTCACGACCTTCTCCTACAATGAGCAGTTCTTC
TRBV6-5	TRBJ1-5	-	-	15	CASTYTSFSNQPQHF	TGTGCCAGCACTTACACCTCGTTTAGCAATCAGCCCCAGCATTTT
TRBV12-3/TRBV12-4	TRBJ2-7	-	many	14	CASSFNIHSYEQYF	TGTGCCAGCAGTTTTAACATCCACTCCTACGAGCAGTACTTC
TRBV6-2/TRBV6-3	TRBJ2-3	-	few	13	CASSHPQGGTQYF	TGTGCCAGCAGCCATCCGCAGGGAGGCACGCAGTATTTT
TRBV19	TRBJ2-1	TRBD1	few	16	CASSSWTGESYNEQFF	TGTGCCAGTAGTTCCTGGACAGGGGAATCCTACAATGAGCAGTTCTTC
TRBV5-1	TRBJ1-2	TRBD1	few	18	CASSYTPPGQGAFGGYTF	TGCGCCAGCAGCTACACCCCCCCGGGACAGGGGGCTTTTGGGGGCTACACCTTC
TRBV27	TRBJ1-6	-	many	13	CASRPTSGSPLHF	TGTGCCAGCAGGCCTACCTCAGGGTCACCCCTCCACTTT
TRBV27	TRBJ2-5	-	few	13	CASSLGPLETQYF	TGTGCCAGCAGTTTAGGCCCTCTCGAGACCCAGTACTTC
TRBV14	TRBJ2-3	-	many	13	CASSQDSTDTQYF	TGTGCCAGCAGCCAAGACAGCACAGATACGCAGTATTTT
TRBV11-1	TRBJ2-7	-	many	14	CASSSRDGSYEQYF	TGTGCCAGCAGCTCCCGGGACGGATCCTACGAGCAGTACTTC
TRBV20-1	TRBJ2-4	-	-	17	CSARGPTGPIRGNIQYF	TGCAGTGCTAGAGGCCCCACAGGTCCTATTAGAGGGAACATTCAGTACTTC
TRBV7-9	TRBJ2-5	-	-	15	CASSPQGYGQETQYF	TGTGCCAGCAGTCCTCAGGGGTACGGGCAAGAGACCCAGTACTTC
TRBV12-5	TRBJ2-5	-	many	15	CATRKGWEAGETQYF	TGTGCTACCCGTAAGGGTTGGGAAGCGGGAGAGACCCAGTACTTC
TRBV2	TRBJ2-2	-	many	13	CASRTYHTGELFF	TGTGCCAGCAGGACTTATCACACCGGGGAGCTGTTTTTT
TRBV28	TRBJ2-7	TRBD1	many	14	CASSAPRGRGEQYF	TGTGCCAGCAGTGCTCCCAGGGGGCGCGGCGAGCAGTACTTC
TRBV9	TRBJ2-3	-	-	15	CASSVFGESTDTQYF	TGTGCCAGCAGCGTATTCGGGGAGAGCACAGATACGCAGTATTTT
TRBV27	TRBJ1-6	-	many	13	CASSPAKRSPLHF	TGTGCCAGCAGCCCGGCCAAGCGATCACCCCTCCACTTT
TRBV30	TRBJ2-7	-	-	15	CAWSVGEVLSGEQYF	TGTGCCTGGAGTGTCGGAGAAGTTCTGTCGGGCGAGCAGTACTTC
TRBV12-3/TRBV12-4	TRBJ2-2	TRBD1	many	15	CASSSGTGGTGELFF	TGTGCCAGCAGTTCCGGGACAGGGGGCACCGGGGAGCTGTTTTTT
TRBV12-3/TRBV12-4	TRBJ1-2	-	many	13	CASTIDSDYGYTF	TGTGCCAGCACCATAGACTCAGACTATGGCTACACCTTC
TRBV20-1	TRBJ2-7	-	-	15	CSARDMDFHPYEQYF	TGCAGTGCTAGAGATATGGATTTTCACCCCTACGAGCAGTACTTC
TRBV20-1	TRBJ1-6	-	many	11	CSAKEGSPLHF	TGCAGTGCTAAGGAGGGTTCACCCCTCCACTTT
TRBV4-2	TRBJ1-1	-	-	14	CASSQVVGNTEAFF	TGTGCCAGCAGCCAAGTAGTCGGAAACACTGAAGCTTTCTTT
TRBV20-1	TRBJ1-2	-	many	13	CSARDRSAGGGTF	TGCAGTGCTAGAGATCGATCGGCAGGCGGTGGCACCTTC
TRBV10-3	TRBJ2-1	TRBD2	many	16	CAISESGGGAGNEQFF	TGTGCCATCAGTGAGTCGGGCGGGGGGGCCGGCAATGAGCAGTTCTTC
TRBV7-9	TRBJ1-4	-	-	14	CASSFNEFNEKLFF	TGTGCCAGCAGCTTCAATGAGTTTAATGAAAAACTGTTTTTT